This T cell receptor (beta chain) was captured by sequencing in a study of OX40 agonist ivuxolimab in advanced cancers. Study-wide context: The dose-escalation group included hepatocellular carcinoma, melanoma, renal cell carcinoma and head and neck cancer.

Repertoires were generated with immunoSEQ multiplex PCR, while TCRdb's copy carries only in-frame clones and drops some. The sample lists 76,000 or so clones, around nine tenths seen once, with around 0.78% in the top ten. V gave up 7 bases and J gave up 13 bases; unmatched junction bases: 4. CDR1 and CDR2 from the germline V gene are SGHAT and FQNNGV. CDR3 length: 11 residues. Notes on this clone: Its target is not known.

Findings and caveats of the study: People who partly responded at 0.1-3.0 mg/kg had some of the least clonal expansion seen. CD4+ T cells averaged fewer expanded clones than CD8+ T cells.

Sequenced material: CD4+ or CD8+ T cells sorted from blood, taken in a trial of the OX40 agonist ivuxolimab. This sequence originates from an adult with an advanced solid tumor such as melanoma, head and neck, liver or kidney cancer. The chain employs TRBV11-2 and TRBJ2-1; 10 bases agree with TRBD2. The CDR3 nucleotides are TGTGCCAGCACCCGGACTAGCGGCCAGTTCTTC. This translates into CASTRTSGQFF.